The sequence of this T cell receptor beta chain was determined in a study of blood T cell repertoires in COVID-19. Study overall: The origin of the acute and convalescent COVID-19 samples was the United States, Italy and Spain. PBMCs, B-cell-depleted T cells, or T cells were the source of the cDNA or gDNA that made up the material.

This clone has only one observation. V was trimmed by 6 bases and J by 6 bases, leaving 20 bases between them. In germline, CDR1 is MNHEY, CDR2 SVGAGI. The CDR3 runs 15 residues. Authors' processing steps: Estimation of nucleated cell counts was performed using reference gene primer amplification. Libraries were prepared by immunoSEQ multiplex PCR; TCRdb keeps only in-frame clonotypes and omits some of them. The V and J calls and the clone size are those of that table, but D and trimming were determined from the DNA. The repertoire holds approximately 360,000 clones, with roughly 90% as singletons. Sequenced input: peripheral blood. This receptor was taken from a man aged 35-49 years with acute or convalescent COVID-19. The genes are TRBV6-5 and TRBJ1-2; D might be TRBD1 (6 bases). The CDR3 DNA sequence: TGTGCCAGCAGCGCAAACAGGGTTTTTGTTGATGGCTACACCTTC. The encoded protein is CASSANRVFVDGYTF.